This TCR beta chain stems from a study of blood T cell repertoires in COVID-19. Overall study: The United States, Italy and Spain provided the acute and convalescent COVID-19 samples.

V was pared by 5 bases and J by 6 bases, with 13 bases of the junction left unmatched. This CDR3 contains 16 residues. The germline gives CDR1 MDHEN, CDR2 SYDVKM. Here immunoSEQ multiplex PCR was the method, and the copy in TCRdb shows in-frame clones only, minus some. This table holds some 310,000 clones, 90% found once. The chain uses TRBV28 and TRBJ1-2; TRBD1 agrees at 9 bases. The TCR comes from a woman aged 25 to 39 with COVID-19, enrolled during active disease. The sample taken for sequencing was peripheral blood. DNA for the CDR3: TGTGCCAGCAGTCTGGGGACAACAGGGGGCGCGGATGGCTACACCTTC. This translates into CASSLGTTGGADGYTF.